This T cell receptor beta chain was sequenced in a study of response to subunit inactivated influenza vaccine. The CDR3 covers 18 residues. Germline-derived CDR1 and CDR2 are MNHEY and SVGAGI. TCRdb fed the RT-PCR reads into MiXCR, producing one record per CDR3 protein. The repertoire holds hundreds of thousands of distinct CDR3 sequences, with around a sixth as singletons. On this clonotype: An end of the junction differs from the germline gene, which may be a read error.

The chain uses TRBV6-5 and TRBJ1-2; 9 bases map to TRBD1. The TCR comes from a man over 45 who received an inactivated influenza vaccine. Sequencing used PBMCs from blood, obtained 5 to 6 days after vaccination. The CDR3 reads CASTYFGQGTEINYGYTF. The CDR3 DNA reads TGTGCCAGCACTTACTTCGGACAGGGGACGGAGATTAACTATGGCTACACCTTC.